A single T cell receptor (beta chain) is shown here with its context. Its antigen is unidentified. Measured with immunoSEQ multiplex PCR; TCRdb has only the in-frame clones, and not every one. This sample yields fewer than 120,000 clones, of which just over 90% are seen a single time; roughly 0.5% belongs to the top ten. The entry originates in a study of graft-versus-host responses after intestinal transplantation. Findings and caveats of the study: Those patients showing graft-donor T cell macrochimerism displayed high graft-versus-host to host-versus-graft clonal ratios in allografts. GvH clones were found in recipient marrow; some appeared first in ileum or blood.

This CDR3 has 16 residues. The V gene lost 0 bases and the J gene lost 1 base, with 9 bases spanning the gap. CDR1 is LNHNV and CDR2 is YYDKDF in the germline V gene (reference sequence). This receptor was identified in a human donor who received an intestinal transplant. The chain links TRBV15 to TRBJ2-2; D is unclear. This sample comprised unstimulated CD8+ T cells sorted from spleen or lymph node cells, obtained before intestinal transplant. The CDR3 nucleotides are TGTGCCACCAGCAGAGATCTCGACGGGAACACCGGGGAGCTGTTTTTT. It specifies CATSRDLDGNTGELFF.